Below are 22 T cell receptor beta chains sequenced from a single sample in a study of T cell clonality in common variable immunodeficiency. Study-wide results and caveats: Reportedly, TCR beta sequences from common variable immunodeficiency showed fewer deletions and N-nucleotide insertions.

These TCRs' antigens remain unknown. TCRdb keeps only in-frame clones here, not all; method: immunoSEQ multiplex PCR. The data show approximately 28,000 clones, with none appearing a single time. Sequences were obtained from peripheral blood mononuclear cells. Receptors originate from a human donor with common variable immunodeficiency.

This clone was observed a few times. CDR3 in amino acids: CASSNSNGELFF. The CDR3 bases that were read are TGTGCCAGTAGTAACTCGAACGGGGAG. The V and J genes are TRBV19 and TRBJ2-2, with no clear D. The sequenced fragment ends 3 residues before the CDR3 boundary, so the rest is inferred from the germline J gene. CDR3 length equals 12 residues. Germline CDR1 reads LNHDA; CDR2 reads SQIVND (reference sequence). With 4 bases removed from V and 7 bases from J, the gap between germline ends came to 7 bases.

This clone came up a few times. The read stops 3 residues short of the end of the CDR3; the missing end is completed from the germline J gene. The chain combines TRBV19 with TRBJ1-1; TRBD1 matches 7 bases. The V gene's germline CDR1 is LNHDA and CDR2 SQIVND (reference sequence). The CDR3 runs 16 residues. Unmatched junction bases numbered 8, after V lost 0 bases and J lost 4 bases. Partial CDR3 DNA: TGTGCCAGTAGTATAGACACAGGGGCGCGGGGCACTGAA. Translated, it gives CASSIDTGARGTE. The CDR3, in full, reads CASSIDTGARGTEAFF.

Ten or more counts support this clone. The CDR3 protein is CASSQMFQGRDTQYF. The covered CDR3 bases are TGTGCCAGCAGCCAAATGTTTCAGGGGCGAGATACG. The genes are TRBV2 and TRBJ2-3, with a possible D match to TRBD1 (6 bases). The read is 3 residues too short to cover the CDR3 end, so that end is filled in from the germline J gene. Trimming shortened V by 6 bases and J by 5 bases, and 18 bases separated the two germline ends. This CDR3 contains 15 residues. The V gene's germline CDR1 is SNHLY and CDR2 FYNNEI. Variable domain in full (rest from reference TRBV2 and TRBJ2-3): EPEVTQTPSHQVTQMGQEVILRCVPISNHLYFYWYRQILGQKVEFLVSFYNNEISEKSEIFDDQFSVERPDGSNFTLKIRSTKLEDSAMYFCASSQMFQGRDTQYFGPGTRLTVL.

This clone has ten or more counts. The read ends 3 residues early relative to the CDR3; the germline J gene fills the gap. The chain carries TRBV6-4 and TRBJ2-1; TRBD2 matches 9 bases. Germline CDR1 is MRHNA and CDR2 is SNTAGT. V lost 3 bases, J lost 2 bases, and 2 bases stayed unmatched. This CDR3 region has 15 residues. The DNA read from the CDR3 is TGTGCCAGCAGTGAGGCTAGCGGGACCTACAATGAG. Protein product: CASSEASGTYNE. The full CDR3 reads CASSEASGTYNEQFF.

This clone was observed many times. Read data end 3 residues before the CDR3 end; the end is taken from the germline J gene. The chain carries TRBV19 and TRBJ2-3; D might be TRBD1 or TRBD2, each matching 5 bases. V lost 3 bases to trimming and J lost 2 bases, with 9 bases between them. This CDR3 has 14 residues. The germline gives CDR1 LNHDA, CDR2 SQIVND (reference sequence). This CDR3 is CASSIEGNTDTQYF. CDR3 DNA (partial): TGTGCCAGTAGTATTGAGGGGAACACAGATACG.

This clone has at least ten counts. Read sequence stops 3 residues before the CDR3 end, and the germline J gene provides the missing end. This rearrangement joins TRBV5-1 to TRBJ2-1; 12 bases match TRBD2. The CDR3 is made up of 15 amino acids. Germline CDR1 is SGHRS and CDR2 is YFSETQ. V trimming: 0 bases; J trimming: 5 bases; junction bases outside the gene matches: 0. The CDR3 is CASSLGLAGDNEQFF. CDR3 bases read: TGCGCCAGCAGCTTGGGACTAGCGGGAGACAATGAG.

Ten or more counts support this clone. The DNA read from the CDR3 is TGTGCCAGCAAGCATAGGGGATCAAATGGC. Its protein product is CASKHRGSNG. The CDR3 as a whole reads CASKHRGSNGYTF. The J gene is TRBJ1-2, the V gene TRBV6-4; D might be TRBD1 (5 bases). The observed sequence ends 3 residues before the CDR3 terminus, with the missing tail filled in from the germline J gene. The CDR3 runs 13 residues. V lost 7 bases to trimming and J lost 6 bases, with 15 bases between them. The V gene's germline CDR1 is MRHNA and CDR2 SNTAGT.

This clone is labeled as medium-sized (0.01 to 0.1%). The read finishes 3 residues shy of the CDR3 end, and the germline J gene is used to complete it. The chain recombines TRBV5-6 with TRBJ1-1, with D hard to call. CDR1 is SGHDT, CDR2 YYEEEE, per germline. The CDR3 contains 13 residues. V was shortened by 3 bases and J by 4 bases, with 10 bases between the two germline ends. CDR3: CASSSPLFTEAFF. The CDR3 DNA, read in part, is TGTGCCAGCAGCTCTCCCCTCTTCACTGAA.

This clone has at least ten counts. Read sequence stops 3 residues before the CDR3 end, and the germline J gene provides the missing end. This sequence joins TRBV19 and TRBJ2-2; D might be TRBD1 (6 bases). Trimming pared 10 bases from V and 6 bases from J, leaving 15 bases between. The CDR3 sequence is 13 residues long. Germline V gene lookup returns CDR1 LNHDA and CDR2 SQIVND (reference sequence). This chain's CDR3 is CATSKRGSGELFF. Partial CDR3 DNA: TGTGCCACTAGCAAAAGGGGGTCCGGGGAG.

This clone has ten or more counts. The observed sequence ends 3 residues before the CDR3 terminus, with the missing tail filled in from the germline J gene. The chain uses TRBV29-1 and TRBJ2-2, with 9 positions matching TRBD1. This CDR3 contains 14 residues. The V gene's germline CDR1 is SQVTM and CDR2 ANQGSEA. V shed 2 bases and J 5 bases; nucleotides not matched to a gene: 3. The CDR3 region is CSVEIGTGTGELFF. Partial CDR3 DNA: TGCAGCGTTGAAATCGGGACAGGGACCGGGGAG.

Of note for this clone: Read data end 3 residues before the CDR3 end; the end is taken from the germline J gene. V and J are TRBV5-1 and TRBJ2-3; D unclear. With 1 base removed from V and 4 bases from J, the gap between germline ends came to 13 bases. The CDR3 has 15 amino acids. Germline-derived CDR1 and CDR2 are SGHRS and YFSETQ. CDR3 region: CASSLSQAEADTQYF. The sequenced CDR3 bases are TGCGCCAGCAGCTTGTCCCAGGCTGAAGCAGATACG. Full variable domain (rest looked up from reference TRBV5-1 and TRBJ2-3): KAGVTQTPRYLIKTRGQQVTLSCSPISGHRSVSWYQQTPGQGLQFLFEYFSETQRNKGNFPGRFSGRQFSNSRSEMNVSTLELGDSALYLCASSLSQAEADTQYFGPGTRLTVL.

Points on this clone: Read data end 3 residues before the CDR3 end; the end is taken from the germline J gene. V gene TRBV19 combines with J gene TRBJ2-7, with a tentative D call TRBD1 (8 bases). Germline V gene sequence: CDR1 LNHDA, CDR2 SQIVND (reference sequence). Trimming shortened V by 5 bases and J by 2 bases, and 13 bases separated the two germline ends. The CDR3 length is 14 residues. The CDR3: CASSPTGGAYEQYF. The CDR3 bases that were read are TGTGCCAGTAGTCCTACAGGGGGGGCCTACGAG.

This clone was recorded a few times. CDR3 DNA, as far as it was read: TGTGCCAGCAGCTTGTGGGGGCCCTACGAG. Its protein is CASSLWGPYE. The whole CDR3 is CASSLWGPYEQYF. This chain uses TRBV5-4 with TRBJ2-7, with D maybe TRBD1 (6 bases). The read falls 3 residues short of the CDR3 end, and the missing part is taken from the germline J gene. Germline-derived CDR1 and CDR2 are SGHNT and YYREEE (reference sequence). The CDR3 totals 13 residues. Trimming left V 1 base short and J 2 bases short, with 7 bases between.

This clone appeared many times. Read sequence stops 3 residues before the CDR3 end, and the germline J gene provides the missing end. V usage is TRBV5-4 and J usage is TRBJ2-1; 8 bases are shared with TRBD1. CDR1 is SGHNT, CDR2 YYREEE, per germline (reference sequence). The CDR3 runs 15 residues. V shed 4 bases, J shed 4 bases, and the junction held 7 bases outside the gene matches. The CDR3 protein is CASSPRTGSYNEQFF. The sequenced CDR3 bases are TGTGCCAGCAGCCCGAGGACAGGGAGTTACAATGAG.

As for this clone: The read falls 3 residues short of the CDR3 end, and the missing part is taken from the germline J gene. The chain uses TRBV29-1 and TRBJ2-7; a possible D gene is TRBD2 (6 bases). This CDR3 spans 11 amino acids. Germline values: CDR1 SQVTM, CDR2 ANQGSEA. The V and J ends lost 4 bases and 5 bases respectively, with 9 bases between them. CDR3 in amino acids: CSVGGVNEQYF. CDR3 DNA (partial): TGCAGCGTTGGGGGGGTCAACGAG.

This clone was observed many times. Sequencing ends 3 residues short of the CDR3 end; the germline J gene provides the rest. This chain joins TRBV5-6 and TRBJ1-6; perhaps TRBD1 as D (5 bases). Germline V lookup: CDR1 SGHDT, CDR2 YYEEEE. The CDR3 covers 15 residues. Trimming cost V 0 bases and J 2 bases, with 6 bases left between them. CDR3 protein: CASSLGRAYNSPLHF. The covered CDR3 bases are TGTGCCAGCAGCTTGGGCAGGGCCTATAATTCACCC.

This clone was seen many times. Sequencing ends 3 residues short of the CDR3 end; the germline J gene provides the rest. V and J are TRBV30 and TRBJ1-2, with a possible D match to TRBD1 (6 bases). The CDR3 consists of 13 residues. Germline V gene lookup returns CDR1 GTSNPN and CDR2 SVGIG (reference sequence). Trimming pared 5 bases from V and 4 bases from J, leaving 14 bases between. CDR3 DNA (partial): TGTGCCTGGTCTAAACAGGGAAGCTATGGC. Translation gives CAWSKQGSYG. The CDR3 reads in full as CAWSKQGSYGYTF. The full variable domain, completed using reference TRBV30 and TRBJ1-2, is SQTIHQWPATLVQPVGSPLSLECTVEGTSNPNLYWYRQAAGRGLQLLFYSVGIGQISSEVPQNLSASRPQDRQFILSSKKLLLSDSGFYLCAWSKQGSYGYTFGSGTRLTVV.

In this sample, this clone turned up many times. Read data end 3 residues before the CDR3 end; the end is taken from the germline J gene. This sequence joins TRBV2 and TRBJ2-1; 8 bases fit TRBD1. V was clipped by 3 bases and J by 2 bases; unmatched bases: 6. The germline gives CDR1 SNHLY, CDR2 FYNNEI. CDR3 length: 16 residues. The CDR3 bases that were read are TGTGCCAGCAGTGAGAGGCCGACAGGGGCCTACAATGAG. It specifies CASSERPTGAYNE. The entire CDR3 protein reads CASSERPTGAYNEQFF.

This clone has ten or more counts. The read finishes 3 residues shy of the CDR3 end, and the germline J gene is used to complete it. J is TRBJ2-7 and V is TRBV19; 12 bases are shared with TRBD2. In germline, CDR1 is LNHDA, CDR2 SQIVND (reference sequence). After removal of 5 bases from V and 1 base from J, the junction contained 12 bases not matched to a gene. The CDR3 extends over 18 amino acids. The sequenced CDR3 bases are TGTGCCAGTAGTTTACTAGCGGGAGGCCCCTCCGGGTCCTACGAG. It codes for CASSLLAGGPSGSYE. The CDR3 in its entirety is CASSLLAGGPSGSYEQYF.

This clone was detected many times. Read sequence stops 3 residues before the CDR3 end, and the germline J gene provides the missing end. The genes are TRBV5-6 and TRBJ2-1, with 9 bases that match TRBD2. CDR3 length: 14 residues. With 1 base clipped from V and 8 bases from J, the junction kept 4 bases outside the gene matches. Germline CDR1 SGHDT, CDR2 YYEEEE. CDR3 DNA (partial): TGTGCCAGCAGCTTGCTAGCGGGAATCCATGAG. Translation gives CASSLLAGIHE. The entire CDR3 reads CASSLLAGIHEQFF.

With regard to this clone: From the germline J gene comes the end of the CDR3, since the read stops 3 residues before it. The rearrangement links TRBV11-2 to TRBJ2-7; tentatively, D is TRBD1 (5 bases). The V gene lost 5 bases and the J gene lost 5 bases, with 16 bases spanning the gap. The germline gives CDR1 SGHAT, CDR2 FQNNGV. The CDR3 spans 14 residues. CDR3: CASSPTGVRDEQYF. The sequenced CDR3 bases are TGTGCCAGCAGCCCCACTGGCGTCAGGGACGAG.

This clone was observed a few times. The read halts 3 residues ahead of the CDR3 end, with the missing end drawn from the germline J gene. This chain connects TRBV2 to TRBJ2-7; 9 nucleotides line up with TRBD1. CDR3 length equals 17 residues. Germline V gives CDR1 SNHLY, CDR2 FYNNEI. V dropped 5 bases and J dropped 0; count of bases not matched to a gene: 11. CDR3 bases read: TGTGCCAGCAGTTTTGGGACAGGGTCGCCTTCCTCCTACGAG. This codes for CASSFGTGSPSSYE. The entire CDR3 reads CASSFGTGSPSSYEQYF. Combining the CDR3 with reference TRBV2 and TRBJ2-7 gives the whole variable domain EPEVTQTPSHQVTQMGQEVILRCVPISNHLYFYWYRQILGQKVEFLVSFYNNEISEKSEIFDDQFSVERPDGSNFTLKIRSTKLEDSAMYFCASSFGTGSPSSYEQYFGPGTRLTVT.